This T cell receptor beta chain emerged from a study of T cell responses to AZD1222 COVID-19 vaccine. The study, taken as a whole, reports: CD4 TCRs linked to vaccination spanned spike, dominating at 160-218 and 743-854.

As for this clone: The target antigen is unknown.

Only in-frame clones appear in the TCRdb table, and some are missing; sequencing was by immunoSEQ multiplex PCR. The profile shows about 100,000 clones, around nine tenths of them singletons. Germline V CDR1 and CDR2: ENHRY, SYGVKD. Unmatched junction bases numbered 7, after V lost 8 bases and J lost 5 bases. The length of the CDR3 is 14 residues. The source is an adult in good health. The chain is built from TRBV10-3 and TRBJ2-2; 8 positions agree with TRBD2. Sequencing used peripheral blood, obtained on day 0 of AZD1222 vaccination. The CDR3 DNA reads TGTGCCATCTGGTCGGGAGGGAATACCGGGGAGCTGTTTTTT. It encodes CAIWSGGNTGELFF.